This T cell receptor beta chain was retrieved from a study of molecular identifiers for immune sequencing clone quantification. This clonotype was recorded at least ten times. TCRdb re-derived calls from the PCR reads in MiXCR, one entry per CDR3 protein. In the table there are some 100,000 distinct CDR3 sequences, around a fifth of which are singletons. V was clipped by 5 bases and J by 3 bases, with 8 bases between them. Germline V gene data show CDR1 as SEHNR and CDR2 as FQNEAQ (reference sequence). The length of the CDR3 is 12 residues. The source is a human donor in good health. Some libraries in this study had Jurkat cell RNA spiked in. The specimen sequenced was naive CD8+ T cells from blood, with Jurkat cell RNA spiked in. This sample's subset: FACS-sorted CD8+CD4-CCR7+CD45RA+ naive T cells. This sequence joins TRBV7-9 and TRBJ2-7, with a weak D call TRBD2 (5 bases). This CDR3 reads CASSDAGYEQYF. The CDR3 DNA sequence: TGTGCCAGCAGCGACGCGGGCTACGAGCAGTACTTC.